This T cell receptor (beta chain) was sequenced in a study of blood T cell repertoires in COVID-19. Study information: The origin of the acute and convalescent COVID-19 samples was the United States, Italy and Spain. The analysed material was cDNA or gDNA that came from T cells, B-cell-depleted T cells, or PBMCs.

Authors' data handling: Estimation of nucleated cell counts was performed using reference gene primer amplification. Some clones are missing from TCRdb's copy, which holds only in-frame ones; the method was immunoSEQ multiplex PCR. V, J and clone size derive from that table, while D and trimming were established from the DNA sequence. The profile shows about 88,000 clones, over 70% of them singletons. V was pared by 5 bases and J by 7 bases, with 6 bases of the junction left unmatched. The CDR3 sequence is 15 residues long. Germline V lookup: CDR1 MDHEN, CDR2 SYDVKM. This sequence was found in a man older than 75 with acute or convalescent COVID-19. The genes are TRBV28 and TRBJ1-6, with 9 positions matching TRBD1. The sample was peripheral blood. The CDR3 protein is CASSRGTGRNSPLHF. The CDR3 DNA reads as TGTGCCAGCAGTCGCGGGACAGGGCGAAATTCACCCCTCCACTTT.